This T cell receptor (beta chain) is drawn from a study of human T cells and chemical hapten exposure. For the study at large: From small differences in pooled library volume came most of the variation in per-sample TCR yields. Overall study results and limits: DPC sensitization produced no change in TCRs with frequency above 1 in 1000.

The CDR3 sequence is 16 residues long. Trimming removed 4 bases from V and 0 bases from J, with 15 bases in between. Looked up from germline, CDR1 is LGHDT and CDR2 is YNNKEL (reference sequence). The study used a library that attached unique molecular identifiers to individual cDNA molecules. TCRdb reprocessed the RACE reads via MiXCR and lists one record per CDR3 protein. Among tens of thousands of distinct CDR3 sequences listed, about 7% were seen once. Worth noting for this clonotype: What it binds is unknown.

Time point defined: healthy volunteer bleed at 2 weeks. Total RNA came from unfractionated whole blood. The TCR sequence derives from a human donor in good health. Some clones in this sample may be carry-over from other donors' samples. Sequenced: whole blood. The chain has TRBV3-1 and TRBJ2-5, with D maybe TRBD2 (5 bases). CDR3 in amino acids: CASSPYPISDQETQYF. The CDR3 DNA reads TGTGCCAGCAGCCCTTACCCCATTAGCGACCAAGAGACCCAGTACTTC.